The T cell receptor beta chain described here comes from a study of blood T cell repertoires in COVID-19. Study summary: Donors in the United States, Italy and Spain gave samples during acute or convalescent COVID-19. Sources were T cells, B-cell-depleted T cells, or PBMCs; the material itself was cDNA or gDNA.

The CDR3 consists of 14 residues. V was cut by 0 bases and J by 6 bases, with 9 bases left in between. In germline, CDR1 is SGHTA, CDR2 FQGTGA. Source study methods: Estimates of nucleated cell counts were drawn from the amplification of reference gene primers. Generated by immunoSEQ multiplex PCR, the TCRdb table keeps only in-frame clones and is missing some. V and J calls and clone size are those listed in that table; D and trimming were worked out from the DNA. The table shows over 80,000 clones, with about 88% occurring only once. This chain joins TRBV7-3 and TRBJ2-1; D uncertain. This sequence originates from a woman older than 75 with acute or convalescent COVID-19. Sample: peripheral blood. CDR3 region: CASSLTAGGNEQFF. The DNA for the CDR3 is TGTGCCAGCAGCTTAACGGCAGGTGGCAATGAGCAGTTCTTC.